This TCR beta chain was recovered during a study of cytomegalovirus exposure and HLA in healthy donors. PCR involved 60 Vbeta and 13 Jbeta primers. Profiling relied on immunoSEQ multiplex PCR, and the TCRdb table lists in-frame clones only, not all of them. The sample yields more than 80,000 clones, 65% to 75% seen once. This CDR3 is 15 amino acids long. The J segment lost 0 bases and the V segment lost 3 bases, leaving 3 bases of the junction unmatched. Germline V CDR1 and CDR2: LNHDA, SQIVND (reference sequence). The receptor comes from a man in his sixties in good health and CMV-seronegative. The sequenced sample was PBMCs. V is TRBV19 and J is TRBJ2-5; the match to TRBD2 covers 8 bases. CDR3 loop: CASSIGAGDQETQYF. CDR3 coding DNA: TGTGCCAGTAGTATCGGAGCGGGGGACCAAGAGACCCAGTACTTC.